The present T cell receptor beta chain was sequenced within a study of T cells in Graves' hyperthyroidism and ophthalmopathy. Whole-study findings and limits: Within blood appeared most thyroid clonotypes that had expanded above 0.001. The authors' 13 V-J model separated ophthalmopathy from stable hyperthyroidism.

The TCR beta CDR3 regions underwent amplification using RNA transcripts as the source. First-round RT-PCR of the TCR CDR3 relied on the HTBI primer set. TCRdb reanalysed the multiplex PCR reads using MiXCR and keeps one entry per CDR3 protein. This table holds over 700,000 distinct CDR3 sequences, 35% found once. This clonotype was seen a single time. What it binds is unknown. Exclusion followed for patients with uncontrolled infection, other autoimmune disease, pregnancy or lactation. Trimming removed 2 bases from V and 3 bases from J; junction bases left unmatched: 3. This CDR3 spans 15 amino acids. Germline V CDR1 and CDR2: MNHEY, SVGAGI.

The receptor's source is a woman in her 40s with Graves' hyperthyroidism. J is TRBJ2-7 and V is TRBV6-5; 11 bases are a match to TRBD2. Material: blood. The CDR3 DNA reads as TGTGCCAGCAGTTACCCGGGGACTAGCGGCTACGAGCAGTACTTC. Translating it yields CASSYPGTSGYEQYF.